Below are 20 T cell receptor beta chains sequenced from a single sample in a study of blood T cell repertoires in COVID-19 (dated by TCRdb to 2018 to 2020). The library was made by the immunoSEQ multiplex PCR assay. This is the immuneACCESS table as TCRdb keeps it, with only in-frame sequences that have V and J called. A part of the clones is gone; compared with another copy, unresolved V genes explain less than half, and the rest is unexplained. This sample gives more than 200,000 clones in total; less than 90% of them show up just once. The ten largest clones capture over 9.5% of the sample. The sample taken for sequencing was peripheral blood. The source is an elderly woman with COVID-19, enrolled during active disease.

This chain links TRBV27 with TRBJ2-2, with D possibly being TRBD2 (5 bases). Trimming shortened V by 7 bases and J by 7 bases, and 16 bases separated the two germline ends. The CDR3 totals 14 residues. Looked up from germline, CDR1 is MNHEY and CDR2 is SMNVEV (reference sequence). CDR3 residues: CASIQLVPYGELFF. CDR3 coding DNA: TGTGCCAGCATTCAACTAGTCCCCTACGGGGAGCTGTTTTTT.

The CDR3 DNA reads as TGTGCCAGTAGTAAGGGGACAGTCTATGGCTACACCTTC. Translation gives CASSKGTVYGYTF. The rearrangement uses TRBV19 and TRBJ1-2; 7 positions match TRBD1. The CDR3 covers 13 residues. The V and J ends lost 4 bases and 4 bases, in that order; junction bases with no gene match: 3. Germline V CDR1 and CDR2: LNHDA, SQIVND (reference sequence). The whole variable domain, remainder taken from reference TRBV19 and TRBJ1-2, is DGGITQSPKYLFRKEGQNVTLSCEQNLNHDAMYWYRQDPGQGLRLIYYSQIVNDFQKGDIAEGYSVSREKKESFPLTVTSAQKNPTAFYLCASSKGTVYGYTFGSGTRLTVV.

This clone has a single count. The V call is TRBV30, the J call TRBJ2-5; D unresolved. The V gene lost 0 bases and the J gene lost 4 bases, with 9 bases spanning the gap. CDR1 GTSNPN and CDR2 SVGIG come from the germline V gene (reference sequence). The CDR3 has 13 residues. CDR3 bases: TGTGCCTGGAGTGTTAACTTCGGAGAGACCCAGTACTTC. Protein: CAWSVNFGETQYF.

J is TRBJ1-1 and V is TRBV11-2; perhaps TRBD1 as D (6 bases). Germline V gene sequence: CDR1 SGHAT, CDR2 FQNNGV. V lost 5 bases and J 1 base, leaving 11 bases between the germline ends. There are 14 residues in the CDR3. This CDR3 reads CASSTTTGNTEAFF. The DNA for the CDR3 is TGTGCCAGCAGCACTACGACAGGGAACACTGAAGCTTTCTTT.

Details on this clone: Compared with germline, one end of the junction differs, possibly owing to a read error. V is TRBV5-4 and J is TRBJ1-5, with 10 bases lining up with TRBD1. The CDR3 has 13 residues. CDR1 and CDR2 from the germline V gene are SGHNT and YYREEE (reference sequence). CDR3 nucleotides: TGTGCCAGCAGCAACGCCCCGGGACAGGGGTCCATTTTT. It yields the protein CASSNAPGQGSIF.

This clone occurred once. CDR3 residues: CASSFGGEGGYTF. As DNA, the CDR3 is TGCGCCAGCAGCTTCGGGGGTGAAGGTGGCTACACCTTC. The rearrangement links TRBV5-1 to TRBJ1-2; D is perhaps TRBD1 (5 bases). CDR1 is SGHRS, CDR2 YFSETQ, per germline. Trimming took 2 bases from V and 7 from J, leaving 12 bases between them. The CDR3 contains 13 residues.

In the case of this clone: Other DNA sequences within the sample encode an identical CDR3. The chain joins TRBV5-1 to TRBJ1-6; 10 positions agree with TRBD1. Trimming at V came to 2 bases and at J to 9 bases, leaving 2 bases not matched to a gene. The CDR3 runs 14 residues. The germline V gene has CDR1 SGHRS and CDR2 YFSETQ. This chain's CDR3 is CASSLGQGGSPLHF. DNA for the CDR3: TGCGCCAGCAGCTTAGGACAGGGGGGTTCACCCCTCCACTTT.

The chain uses TRBV7-9 and TRBJ2-5; TRBD2 agrees at 7 bases. From germline, CDR1 is SEHNR and CDR2 FQNEAQ (reference sequence). This CDR3 spans 14 amino acids. V gave up 5 bases and J gave up 4 bases; unmatched junction bases: 7. This CDR3 is CASSPGGGAETQYF. DNA of the CDR3: TGTGCCAGCAGCCCGGGGGGAGGAGCAGAGACCCAGTACTTC.

This clone was counted between two and nine times. The V call is TRBV27, the J call TRBJ2-1; TRBD1 might be the D (6 bases). The germline CDR1 and CDR2 sequences are MNHEY and SMNVEV (reference sequence). This CDR3 is built from 15 residues. Trimming removed 4 bases from V and 4 bases from J, with 14 bases in between. CDR3 region: CASSSPGQTYNEQFF. Here the CDR3 DNA reads TGTGCCAGCAGTTCACCGGGACAAACGTACAATGAGCAGTTCTTC.

V and J are TRBV7-2 and TRBJ1-1; D is unresolved. The CDR3 contains 12 residues. The V and J ends lost 5 bases and 2 bases respectively, with 6 bases between them. Germline values: CDR1 SGHTA, CDR2 FQGNSA. The CDR3 spells CASSRFNTEAFF. The CDR3 bases are TGTGCCAGCAGCCGTTTTAACACTGAAGCTTTCTTT.

Points on this clone: Within the sample, other DNA sequences also encode this same CDR3. The chain combines TRBV5-1 with TRBJ2-2, with 8 bases that match TRBD1. V gave up 2 bases and J gave up 1 base; unmatched junction bases: 1. The CDR3 sequence is 15 residues long. Germline V gives CDR1 SGHRS, CDR2 YFSETQ. The CDR3 loop reads CASSLQGGNTGELFF. The CDR3 DNA sequence: TGCGCCAGCAGCTTACAGGGGGGGAACACCGGGGAGCTGTTTTTT.

The chain couples TRBV29-1 to TRBJ2-3; D perhaps matches TRBD1 (6 bases). The CDR3 sequence is 13 residues long. V gave up 3 bases and J gave up 2 bases, with 9 bases separating them. CDR1 and CDR2 (germline): SQVTM, ANQGSEA. The CDR3 DNA follows: TGCAGCGTTGACACAGGGCCCACAGATACGCAGTATTTT. Residues: CSVDTGPTDTQYF.

This clone has just one count. The chain recombines TRBV28 with TRBJ1-5; 8 positions agree with TRBD1. CDR1 is MDHEN and CDR2 is SYDVKM in the germline V gene. With V trimmed by 4 bases and J by 0 bases, 11 bases remained unmatched. The CDR3 has 18 amino acids. CDR3 coding DNA: TGTGCCAGCAGTTCACTAACAGGGACAGGAGCTAGCAATCAGCCCCAGCATTTT. It yields the protein CASSSLTGTGASNQPQHF.

This chain uses TRBV11-3 with TRBJ2-3; 9 bases align to TRBD2. CDR3 length: 15 residues. Germline CDR1 is SGHNT and CDR2 is YENEEA. Trimming at V came to 6 bases and at J to 0 bases, leaving 4 bases not matched to a gene. The CDR3 region is CASSFSGGSTDTQYF. The DNA of the CDR3 is TGTGCCAGCAGTTTTAGCGGGGGTAGCACAGATACGCAGTATTTT.

The chain has TRBV4-1 and TRBJ1-4, with a tentative D call TRBD1 (6 bases). The V and J ends lost 2 bases and 4 bases respectively, with 29 bases between them. The CDR3 totals 21 residues. The V gene's germline CDR1 is MGHRA and CDR2 YSYEKL. This CDR3 reads CASSQPSGGTFGSTGNEKLFF. CDR3 coding DNA: TGCGCCAGCAGCCAACCCTCGGGAGGGACATTTGGTAGCACCGGTAATGAAAAACTGTTTTTT.

This chain uses TRBV3-1 (or the pseudogene TRBV3-2) with TRBJ1-2, with TRBD1 as a possible D gene (5 bases). Trimming removed 0 bases at V and 6 bases at J, with 20 bases between. The CDR3 spans 17 residues. Germline CDR1 is LGHDT and CDR2 is YNNKEL (reference sequence). Written as DNA, the CDR3 is TGTGCCAGCAGCCAAGAGTGGAAGGGGAGGACCGGCGATGGCTACACCTTC. Its translation: CASSQEWKGRTGDGYTF.

The V gene is TRBV13, the J gene TRBJ2-2, with a weak D call TRBD2 (6 bases). The CDR3 sequence is 18 residues long. The germline V gene has CDR1 PRHDT and CDR2 FYEKMQ (reference sequence). V was trimmed by 1 base and J by 4 bases, leaving 19 bases between them. CDR3 sequence reads: CASSLDVGGSGFTGELFF. The CDR3 DNA reads as TGTGCCAGCAGCTTAGATGTCGGAGGTAGCGGATTCACCGGGGAGCTGTTTTTT.

This clone has only one observation. The rearrangement uses TRBV7-2 and TRBJ1-1; D gene ambiguous. In germline, CDR1 is SGHTA, CDR2 FQGNSA. The CDR3 is 15 residues long. The ends were cut back, 1 base at V and 1 base at J, with 10 bases in the middle. This chain's CDR3 is CASSLVGLGNTEAFF. CDR3 nucleotide sequence: TGTGCCAGCAGCTTAGTCGGGTTAGGGAACACTGAAGCTTTCTTT.

The chain recombines TRBV5-4 with TRBJ1-6; 10 bases are shared with TRBD1. The CDR3 consists of 15 residues. Trimming at V came to 5 bases and at J to 6 bases, leaving 5 bases not matched to a gene. Germline loops: CDR1 SGHNT, CDR2 YYREEE (reference sequence). The CDR3 loop reads CASSSGQGGNSPLHF. The CDR3 region has the DNA TGTGCCAGCAGTTCAGGACAGGGGGGTAATTCACCCCTCCACTTT.

V usage is TRBV29-1 and J usage is TRBJ2-5; perhaps TRBD1 as D (7 bases). This CDR3 spans 16 amino acids. Germline V gene data show CDR1 as SQVTM and CDR2 as ANQGSEA. V lost 2 bases, J lost 5 bases, and 21 bases lay in between. In DNA form, the CDR3 reads TGCAGCGTTGAATTTCCCTCGGAGGGGGCGTTGGAGACCCAGTACTTC. Its protein product is CSVEFPSEGALETQYF. Looking up the rest from reference TRBV29-1 and TRBJ2-5 gives the full variable domain: SAVISQKPSRDICQRGTSLTIQCQVDSQVTMMFWYRQQPGQSLTLIATANQGSEATYESGFVIDKFPISRPNLTFSTLTVSNMSPEDSSIYLCSVEFPSEGALETQYFGPGTRLLVL.